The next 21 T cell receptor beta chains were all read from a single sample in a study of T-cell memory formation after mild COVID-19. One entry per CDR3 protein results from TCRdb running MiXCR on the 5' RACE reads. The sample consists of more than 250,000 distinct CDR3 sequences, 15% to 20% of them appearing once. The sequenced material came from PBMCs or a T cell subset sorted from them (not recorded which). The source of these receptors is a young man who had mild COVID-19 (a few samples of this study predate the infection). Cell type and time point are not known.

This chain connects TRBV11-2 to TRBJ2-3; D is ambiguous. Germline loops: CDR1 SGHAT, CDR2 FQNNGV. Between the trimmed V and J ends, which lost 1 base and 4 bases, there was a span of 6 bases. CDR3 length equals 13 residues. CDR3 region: CASSLVTSDTQYF. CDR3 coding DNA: TGTGCCAGCAGCTTAGTTACCTCAGATACGCAGTATTTT.

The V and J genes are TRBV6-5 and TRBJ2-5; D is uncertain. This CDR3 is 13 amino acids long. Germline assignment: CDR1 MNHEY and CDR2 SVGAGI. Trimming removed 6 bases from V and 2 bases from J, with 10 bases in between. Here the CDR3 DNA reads TGTGCCAGCAGATATGCGGTGCAAGAGACCCAGTACTTC. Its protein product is CASRYAVQETQYF.

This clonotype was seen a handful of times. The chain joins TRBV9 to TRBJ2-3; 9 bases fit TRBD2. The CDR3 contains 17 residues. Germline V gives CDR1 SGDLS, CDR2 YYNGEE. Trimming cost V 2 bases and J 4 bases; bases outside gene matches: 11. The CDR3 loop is CASSVGLAGRGADTQYF. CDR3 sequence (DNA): TGTGCCAGCAGCGTGGGTCTAGCGGGGAGAGGGGCAGATACGCAGTATTTT.

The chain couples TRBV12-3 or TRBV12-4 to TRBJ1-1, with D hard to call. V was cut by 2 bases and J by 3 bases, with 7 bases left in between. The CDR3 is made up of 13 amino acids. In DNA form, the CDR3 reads TGTGCCAGCAGTTTAACGGCGGACACTGAAGCTTTCTTT. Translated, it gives CASSLTADTEAFF.

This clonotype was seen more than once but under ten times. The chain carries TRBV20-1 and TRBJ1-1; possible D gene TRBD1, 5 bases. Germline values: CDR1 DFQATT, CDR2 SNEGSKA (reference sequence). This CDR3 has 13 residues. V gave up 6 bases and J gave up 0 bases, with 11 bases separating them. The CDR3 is CSAGDNMNTEAFF. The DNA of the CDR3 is TGCAGTGCGGGGGATAACATGAACACTGAAGCTTTCTTT.

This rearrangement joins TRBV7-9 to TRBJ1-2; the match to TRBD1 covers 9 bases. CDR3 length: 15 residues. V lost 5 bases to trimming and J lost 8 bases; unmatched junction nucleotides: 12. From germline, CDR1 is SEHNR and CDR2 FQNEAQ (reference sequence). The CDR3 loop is CASSPYRGRMKGYTF. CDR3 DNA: TGTGCCAGCAGCCCCTACAGGGGGCGAATGAAAGGCTACACCTTC.

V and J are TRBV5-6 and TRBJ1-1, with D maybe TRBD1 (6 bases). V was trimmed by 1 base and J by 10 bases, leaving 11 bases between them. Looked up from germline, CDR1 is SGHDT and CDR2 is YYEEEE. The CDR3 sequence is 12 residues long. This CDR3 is CASSLYRVGAFF. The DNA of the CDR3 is TGTGCCAGCAGCTTGTACAGGGTTGGAGCTTTCTTT.

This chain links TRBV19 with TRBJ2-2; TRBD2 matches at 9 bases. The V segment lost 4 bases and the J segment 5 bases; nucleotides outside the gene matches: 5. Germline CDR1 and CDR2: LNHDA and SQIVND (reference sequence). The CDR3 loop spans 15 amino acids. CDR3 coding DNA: TGTGCCAGTAGTAAGGGGACTAGCCGAACCGGGGAGCTGTTTTTT. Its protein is CASSKGTSRTGELFF.

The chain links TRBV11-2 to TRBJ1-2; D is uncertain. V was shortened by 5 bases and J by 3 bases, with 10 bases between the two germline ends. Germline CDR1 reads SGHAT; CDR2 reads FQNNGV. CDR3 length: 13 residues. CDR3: CASSQDPDYGYTF. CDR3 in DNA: TGTGCCAGCAGCCAAGACCCCGACTATGGCTACACCTTC. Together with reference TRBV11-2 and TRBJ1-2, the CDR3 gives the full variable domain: EAGVAQSPRYKIIEKRQSVAFWCNPISGHATLYWYQQILGQGPKLLIQFQNNGVVDDSQLPKDRFSAERLKGVDSTLKIQPAKLEDSAVYLCASSQDPDYGYTFGSGTRLTVV.

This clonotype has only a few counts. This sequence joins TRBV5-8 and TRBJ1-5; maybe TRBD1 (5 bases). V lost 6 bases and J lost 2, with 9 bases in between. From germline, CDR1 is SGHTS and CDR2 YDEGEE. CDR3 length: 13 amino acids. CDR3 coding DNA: TGTGCCAGCACACGACAGCGCAATCAGCCCCAGCATTTT. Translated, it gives CASTRQRNQPQHF.

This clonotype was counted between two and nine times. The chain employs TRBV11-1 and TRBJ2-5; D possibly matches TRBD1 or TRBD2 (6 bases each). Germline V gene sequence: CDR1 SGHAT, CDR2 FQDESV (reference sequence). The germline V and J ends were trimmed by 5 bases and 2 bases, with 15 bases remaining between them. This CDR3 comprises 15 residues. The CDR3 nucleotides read TGTGCCAGCAGCGGAAACACAGGGAGGCAAGAGACCCAGTACTTC. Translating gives CASSGNTGRQETQYF.

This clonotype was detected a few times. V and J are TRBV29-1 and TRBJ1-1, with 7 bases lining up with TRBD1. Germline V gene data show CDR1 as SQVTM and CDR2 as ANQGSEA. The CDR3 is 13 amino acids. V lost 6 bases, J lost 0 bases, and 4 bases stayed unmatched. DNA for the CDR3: TGCAGCGTCAGGACAGGAATGAACACTGAAGCTTTCTTT. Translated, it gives CSVRTGMNTEAFF.

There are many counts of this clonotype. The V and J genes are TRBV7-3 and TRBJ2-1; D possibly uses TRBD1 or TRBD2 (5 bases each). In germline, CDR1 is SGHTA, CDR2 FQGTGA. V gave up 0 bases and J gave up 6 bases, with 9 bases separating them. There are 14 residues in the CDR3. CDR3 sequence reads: CASSLTGTSNEQFF. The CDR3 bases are TGTGCCAGCAGCTTAACTGGGACGAGCAATGAGCAGTTCTTC.

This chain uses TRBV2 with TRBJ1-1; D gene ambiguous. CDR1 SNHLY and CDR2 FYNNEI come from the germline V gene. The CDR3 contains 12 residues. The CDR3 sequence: CPRIRENTEAFF. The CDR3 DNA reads TGTCCTAGAATTCGGGAGAACACTGAAGCTTTCTTT. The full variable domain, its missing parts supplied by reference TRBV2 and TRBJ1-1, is EPEVTQTPSHQVTQMGQEVILRCVPISNHLYFYWYRQILGQKVEFLVSFYNNEISEKSEIFDDQFSVERPDGSNFTLKIRSTKLEDSAMYFCPRIRENTEAFFGQGTRLTVV.

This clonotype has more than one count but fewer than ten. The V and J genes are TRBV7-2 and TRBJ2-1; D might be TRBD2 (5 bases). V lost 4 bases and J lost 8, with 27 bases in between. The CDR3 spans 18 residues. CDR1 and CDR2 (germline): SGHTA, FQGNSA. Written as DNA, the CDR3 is TGTGCCAGCAGCTCCGCGCCCGCAGGCCTACTAGGAGGACATGAGCAGTTCTTC. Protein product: CASSSAPAGLLGGHEQFF.

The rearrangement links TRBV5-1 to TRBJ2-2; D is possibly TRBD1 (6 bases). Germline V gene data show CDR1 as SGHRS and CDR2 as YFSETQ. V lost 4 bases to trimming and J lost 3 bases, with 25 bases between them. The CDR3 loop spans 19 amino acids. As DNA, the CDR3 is TGCGCCAGCAGCACACGCCTAAAAGGACAGTTAGGCGACACCGGGGAGCTGTTTTTT. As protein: CASSTRLKGQLGDTGELFF.

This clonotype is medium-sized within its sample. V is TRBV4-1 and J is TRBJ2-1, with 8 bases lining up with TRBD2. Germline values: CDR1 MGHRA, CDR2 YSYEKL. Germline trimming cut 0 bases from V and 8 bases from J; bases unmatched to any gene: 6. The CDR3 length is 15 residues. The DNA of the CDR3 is TGCGCCAGCAGCCAAGAACGCGGGGGGTATGATGAGCAGTTCTTC. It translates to CASSQERGGYDEQFF.

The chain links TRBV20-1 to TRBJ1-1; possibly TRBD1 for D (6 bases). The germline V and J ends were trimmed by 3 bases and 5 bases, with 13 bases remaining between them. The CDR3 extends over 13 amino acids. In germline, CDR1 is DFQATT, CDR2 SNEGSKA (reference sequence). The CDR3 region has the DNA TGCAGTGCTAGGGTGGGGGGGCTTACTGAAGCTTTCTTT. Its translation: CSARVGGLTEAFF.

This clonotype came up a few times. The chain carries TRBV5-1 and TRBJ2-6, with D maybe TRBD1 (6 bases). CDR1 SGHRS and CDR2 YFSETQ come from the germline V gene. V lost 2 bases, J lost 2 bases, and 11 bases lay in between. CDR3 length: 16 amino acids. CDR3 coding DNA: TGCGCCAGCAGCTTCCAAGGGGGAGCTGGGGCCAACGTCCTGACTTTC. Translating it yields CASSFQGGAGANVLTF.

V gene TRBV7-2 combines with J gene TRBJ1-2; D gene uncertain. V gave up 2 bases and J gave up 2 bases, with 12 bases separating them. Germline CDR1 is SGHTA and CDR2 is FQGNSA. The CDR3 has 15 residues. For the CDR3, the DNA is TGTGCCAGCAGCTTACAGGCCACGACGAACTATGGCTACACCTTC. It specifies CASSLQATTNYGYTF. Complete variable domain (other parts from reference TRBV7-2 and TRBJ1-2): GAGVSQSPSNKVTEKGKDVELRCDPISGHTALYWYRQSLGQGLEFLIYFQGNSAPDKSGLPSDRFSAERTGGSVSTLTIQRTQQEDSAVYLCASSLQATTNYGYTFGSGTRLTVV.

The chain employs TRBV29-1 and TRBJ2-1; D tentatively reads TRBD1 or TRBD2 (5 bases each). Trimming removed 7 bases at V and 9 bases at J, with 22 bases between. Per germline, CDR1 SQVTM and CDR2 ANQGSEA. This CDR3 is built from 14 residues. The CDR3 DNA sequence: TGCAGCGCCCGCGAGAGTACTCCTGGGGGTGAGCAGTTCTTC. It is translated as CSARESTPGGEQFF.